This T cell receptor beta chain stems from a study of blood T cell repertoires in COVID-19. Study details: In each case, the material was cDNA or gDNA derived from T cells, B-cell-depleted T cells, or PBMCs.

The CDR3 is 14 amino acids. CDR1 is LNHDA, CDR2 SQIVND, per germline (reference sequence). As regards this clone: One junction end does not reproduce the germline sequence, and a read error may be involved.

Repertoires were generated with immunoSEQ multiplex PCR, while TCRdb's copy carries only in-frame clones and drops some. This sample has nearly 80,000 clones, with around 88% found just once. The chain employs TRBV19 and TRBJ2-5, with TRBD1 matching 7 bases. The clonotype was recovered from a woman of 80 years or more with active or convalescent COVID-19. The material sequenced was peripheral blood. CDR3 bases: TGTGCCAGTAGTATCCAGGGGGTCCAAGAGGCCCAGTACTTC. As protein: CASSIQGVQEAQYF.